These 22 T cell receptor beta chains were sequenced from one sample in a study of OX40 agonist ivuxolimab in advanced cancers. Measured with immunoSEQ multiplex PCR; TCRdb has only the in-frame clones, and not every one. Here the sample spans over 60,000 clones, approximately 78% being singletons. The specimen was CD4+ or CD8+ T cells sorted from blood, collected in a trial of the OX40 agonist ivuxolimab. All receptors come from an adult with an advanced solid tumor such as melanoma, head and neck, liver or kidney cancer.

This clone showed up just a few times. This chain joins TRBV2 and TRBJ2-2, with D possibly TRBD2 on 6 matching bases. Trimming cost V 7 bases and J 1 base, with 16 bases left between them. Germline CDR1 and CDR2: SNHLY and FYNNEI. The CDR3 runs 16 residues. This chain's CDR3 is CASTSMVGGNTGELFF. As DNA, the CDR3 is TGTGCCAGCACCTCAATGGTGGGAGGGAACACCGGGGAGCTGTTTTTT.

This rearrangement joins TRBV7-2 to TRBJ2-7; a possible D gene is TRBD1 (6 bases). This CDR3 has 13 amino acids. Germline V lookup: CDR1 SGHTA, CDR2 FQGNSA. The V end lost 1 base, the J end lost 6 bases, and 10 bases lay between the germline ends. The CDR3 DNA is TGTGCCAGCAGCTTAGGACAGGTCGGCGAGCAGTACTTC. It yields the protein CASSLGQVGEQYF.

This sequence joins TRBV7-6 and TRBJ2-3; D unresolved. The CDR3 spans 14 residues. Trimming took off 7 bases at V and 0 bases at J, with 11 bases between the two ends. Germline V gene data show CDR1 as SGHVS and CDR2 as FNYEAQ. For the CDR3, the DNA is TGTGCCAGCACCCCAACCCCTAGCACAGATACGCAGTATTTT. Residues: CASTPTPSTDTQYF. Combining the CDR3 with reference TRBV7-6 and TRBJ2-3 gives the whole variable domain GAGVSQSPRYKVTKRGQDVALRCDPISGHVSLYWYRQALGQGPEFLTYFNYEAQQDKSGLPNDRFSAERPEGSISTLTIQRTEQRDSAMYRCASTPTPSTDTQYFGPGTRLTVL.

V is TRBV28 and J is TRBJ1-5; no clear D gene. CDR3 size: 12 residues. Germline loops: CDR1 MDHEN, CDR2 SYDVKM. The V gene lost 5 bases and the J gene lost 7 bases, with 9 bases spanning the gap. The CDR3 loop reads CASSLRGQPQHF. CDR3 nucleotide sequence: TGTGCCAGCAGTCTACGAGGCCAGCCCCAGCATTTT.

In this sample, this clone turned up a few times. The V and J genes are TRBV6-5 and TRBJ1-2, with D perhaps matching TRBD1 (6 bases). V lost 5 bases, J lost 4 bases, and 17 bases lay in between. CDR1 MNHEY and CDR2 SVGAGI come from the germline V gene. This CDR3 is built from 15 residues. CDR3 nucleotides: TGTGCCAGCAGTACAAAGGCGGGGGCTAGCTATGGCTACACCTTC. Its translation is CASSTKAGASYGYTF.

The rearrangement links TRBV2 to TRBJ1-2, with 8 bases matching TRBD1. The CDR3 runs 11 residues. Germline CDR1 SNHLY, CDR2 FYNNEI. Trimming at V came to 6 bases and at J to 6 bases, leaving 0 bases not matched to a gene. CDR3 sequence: CASRQGDGYTF. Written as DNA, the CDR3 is TGTGCCAGCAGACAGGGGGATGGCTACACCTTC. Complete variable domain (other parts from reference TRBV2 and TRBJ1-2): EPEVTQTPSHQVTQMGQEVILRCVPISNHLYFYWYRQILGQKVEFLVSFYNNEISEKSEIFDDQFSVERPDGSNFTLKIRSTKLEDSAMYFCASRQGDGYTFGSGTRLTVV.

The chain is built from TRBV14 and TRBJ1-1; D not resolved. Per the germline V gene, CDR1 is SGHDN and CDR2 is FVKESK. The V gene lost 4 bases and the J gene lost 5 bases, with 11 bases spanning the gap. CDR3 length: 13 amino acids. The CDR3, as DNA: TGTGCCAGCAGCCTAGAGGAAAGTACTGAAGCTTTCTTT. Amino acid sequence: CASSLEESTEAFF.

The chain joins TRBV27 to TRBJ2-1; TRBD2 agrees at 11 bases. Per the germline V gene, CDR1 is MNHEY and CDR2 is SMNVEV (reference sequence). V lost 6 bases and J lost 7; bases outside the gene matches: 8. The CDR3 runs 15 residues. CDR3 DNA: TGTGCCAGCAGCAAACTAGCGGGAGTGAATAATGAGCAGTTCTTC. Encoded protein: CASSKLAGVNNEQFF.

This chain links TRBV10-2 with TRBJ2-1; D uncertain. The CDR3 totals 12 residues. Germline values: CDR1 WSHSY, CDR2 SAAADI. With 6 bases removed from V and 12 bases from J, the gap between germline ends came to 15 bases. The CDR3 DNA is TGCGCCAGCAGCATATCGCACGATGGGCAGTTCTTC. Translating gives CASSISHDGQFF.

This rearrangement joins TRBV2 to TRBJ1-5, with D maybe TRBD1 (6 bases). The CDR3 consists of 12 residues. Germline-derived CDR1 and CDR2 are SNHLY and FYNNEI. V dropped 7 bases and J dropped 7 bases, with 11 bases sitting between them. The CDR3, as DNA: TGTGCCAGCAATGGGGGCGAGCAGCCCCAGCATTTT. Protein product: CASNGGEQPQHF.

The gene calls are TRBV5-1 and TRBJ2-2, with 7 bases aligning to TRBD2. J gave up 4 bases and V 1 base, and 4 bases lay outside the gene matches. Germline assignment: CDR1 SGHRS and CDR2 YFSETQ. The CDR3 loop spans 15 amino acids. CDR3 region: CASSLSGLGTGELFF. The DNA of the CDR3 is TGCGCCAGCAGCTTGTCAGGACTAGGCACCGGGGAGCTGTTTTTT.

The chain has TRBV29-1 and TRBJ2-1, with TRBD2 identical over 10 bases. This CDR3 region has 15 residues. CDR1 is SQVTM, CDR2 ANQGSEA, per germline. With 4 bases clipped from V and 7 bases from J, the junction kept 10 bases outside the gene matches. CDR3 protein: CSVGGSGRAGNEQFF. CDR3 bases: TGCAGCGTTGGGGGGAGCGGGAGGGCCGGGAATGAGCAGTTCTTC.

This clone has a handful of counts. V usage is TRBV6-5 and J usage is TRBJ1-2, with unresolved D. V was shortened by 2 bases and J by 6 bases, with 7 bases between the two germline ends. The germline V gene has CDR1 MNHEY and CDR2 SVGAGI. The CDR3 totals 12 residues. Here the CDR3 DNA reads TGTGCCAGCAGTTACCGGGGAAATGGCTACACCTTC. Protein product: CASSYRGNGYTF.

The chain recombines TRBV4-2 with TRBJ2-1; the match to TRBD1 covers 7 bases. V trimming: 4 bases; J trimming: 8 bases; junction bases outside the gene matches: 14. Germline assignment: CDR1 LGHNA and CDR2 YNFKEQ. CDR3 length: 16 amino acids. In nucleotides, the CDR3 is TGTGCCAGCAGCCTCTATGGCGACAGGGAGATAGATGAGCAGTTCTTC. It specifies CASSLYGDREIDEQFF.

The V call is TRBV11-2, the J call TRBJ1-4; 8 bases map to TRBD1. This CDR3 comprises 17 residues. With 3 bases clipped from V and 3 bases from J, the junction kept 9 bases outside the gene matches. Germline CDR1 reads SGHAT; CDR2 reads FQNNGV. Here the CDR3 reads CASSFSTGDSANEKLFF. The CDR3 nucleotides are TGTGCCAGCAGCTTTTCGACAGGGGATTCGGCTAATGAAAAACTGTTTTTT. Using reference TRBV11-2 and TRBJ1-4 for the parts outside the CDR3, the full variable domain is EAGVAQSPRYKIIEKRQSVAFWCNPISGHATLYWYQQILGQGPKLLIQFQNNGVVDDSQLPKDRFSAERLKGVDSTLKIQPAKLEDSAVYLCASSFSTGDSANEKLFFGSGTQLSVL.

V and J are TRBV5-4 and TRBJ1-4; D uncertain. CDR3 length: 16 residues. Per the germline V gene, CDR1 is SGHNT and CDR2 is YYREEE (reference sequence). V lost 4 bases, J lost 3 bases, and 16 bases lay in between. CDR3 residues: CASSPNRGAANEKLFF. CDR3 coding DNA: TGTGCCAGCAGCCCCAATCGGGGTGCCGCTAATGAAAAACTGTTTTTT.

The CDR3 sequence: CASSSMGAGGNIQYF. In DNA form, the CDR3 reads TGTGCCAGCAGCAGCATGGGGGCTGGTGGAAACATTCAGTACTTC. The chain combines TRBV7-9 with TRBJ2-4; weak D call: TRBD1 (6 bases). The length of the CDR3 is 15 residues. In germline, CDR1 is SEHNR, CDR2 FQNEAQ (reference sequence). V gave up 5 bases and J gave up 6 bases, with 17 bases separating them.

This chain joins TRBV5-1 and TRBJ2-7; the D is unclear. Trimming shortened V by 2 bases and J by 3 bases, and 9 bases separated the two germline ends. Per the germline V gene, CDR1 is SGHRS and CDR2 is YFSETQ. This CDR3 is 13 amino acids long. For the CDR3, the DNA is TGCGCCAGCAGCTTTGACCCGAACTACGAGCAGTACTTC. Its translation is CASSFDPNYEQYF.

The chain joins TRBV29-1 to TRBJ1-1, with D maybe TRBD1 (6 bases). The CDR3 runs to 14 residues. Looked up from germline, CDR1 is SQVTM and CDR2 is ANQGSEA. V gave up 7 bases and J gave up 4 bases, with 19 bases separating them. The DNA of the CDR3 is TGCAGCGCGGGACGGGTCGCGGGGGCCACTGAAGCTTTCTTT. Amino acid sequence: CSAGRVAGATEAFF.

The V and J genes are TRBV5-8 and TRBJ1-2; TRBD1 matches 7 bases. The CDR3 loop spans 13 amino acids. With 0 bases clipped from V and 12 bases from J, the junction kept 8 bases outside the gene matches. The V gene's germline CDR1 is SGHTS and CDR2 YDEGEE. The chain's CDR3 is CASSLVGDSTNTF. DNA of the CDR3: TGTGCCAGCAGCTTGGTCGGGGACAGCACTAACACCTTC.

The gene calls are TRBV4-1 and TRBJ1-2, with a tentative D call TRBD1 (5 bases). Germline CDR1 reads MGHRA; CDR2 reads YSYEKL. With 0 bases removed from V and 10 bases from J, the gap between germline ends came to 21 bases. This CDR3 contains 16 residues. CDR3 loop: CASSQEASGGWGDYTF. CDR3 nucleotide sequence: TGCGCCAGCAGCCAAGAGGCATCAGGTGGTTGGGGGGACTACACCTTC.

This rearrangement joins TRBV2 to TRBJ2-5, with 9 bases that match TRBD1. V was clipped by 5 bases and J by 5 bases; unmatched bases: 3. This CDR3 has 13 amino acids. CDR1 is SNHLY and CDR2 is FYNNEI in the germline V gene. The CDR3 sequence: CASSRGQGETQYF. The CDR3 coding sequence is TGTGCCAGCAGTCGAGGACAGGGGGAGACCCAGTACTTC.